This TCR beta chain appears in the sequencing data of a study of cytomegalovirus exposure and HLA in healthy donors. Study as a whole: Inside one of the first data releases sat some 85 million unique TCRs taken from HLA-typed donors.

The CDR3 extends over 15 amino acids. Per germline, CDR1 SGHNT and CDR2 YYREEE (reference sequence). V dropped 0 bases and J dropped 6 bases, with 15 bases sitting between them. The PCR employed 60 Vbeta primers together with 13 Jbeta primers. Assay: immunoSEQ multiplex PCR; the TCRdb copy retains only in-frame clones and omits some. In total, the table holds about 130,000 clones. General study points: Later on, a genetic analysis was performed. It linked a missense variant in DCLRE1C with V- and J-gene trimming of TCR beta. Another analysis was done later, and it associated approximately 17,000 TCR beta sequences with HLA alleles at 0.05 false discovery rate.

Of note for this clone: Antigen unknown.

This chain uses TRBV5-4 with TRBJ1-2; D uncertain. The receptor comes from a middle-aged woman in good health and CMV-seropositive. The specimen sequenced was PBMCs. As DNA, the CDR3 is TGTGCCAGCAGCTTGGTCGTTAGTTGGGAGGATGGCTACACCTTC. This gives the protein CASSLVVSWEDGYTF.